A selection of T cell receptor beta chains follows, all from one sample in a study of Graves' ophthalmopathy and Graves' hyperthyroidism. One entry per CDR3 protein, called by TCRdb with MiXCR from the multiplex PCR reads. Of about 620,000 distinct CDR3 sequences in the sample, over 20% were seen once. Sequencing input: peripheral blood. Receptors were obtained from a woman under 30 with stable Graves' hyperthyroidism. Some clones in this sample may be carry-over from other donors' samples. Both conserved end residues are part of each CDR3. Some rows mark clone size as missing; the rest say once, few, many or name a class of expanded clone.

>16|few|TRBJ2-5|TRBV5-1
CASSLEPSGRAETQYF
>13|few|TRBJ2-7|TRBV2
CASTGRVTGEQYF
>12|many|TRBJ1-1|TRBV6-1
CASAGSGLEAFF
>17|NA|TRBJ1-5|TRBV6-5
CASSFPPPGQGVQPQHF
>14|NA|TRBJ2-5|TRBV12-3/TRBV12-4
CASSLRDRGQTQYF
>15|once|TRBJ1-1|TRBV28
CASSLSADMNTEAFF
>16|few|TRBJ1-1|TRBV11-2
CASSLGGGGIDTEAFF
>15|many|TRBJ1-2|TRBV25-1
CASSERGRGPYGYTF
>13|NA|TRBJ1-1|TRBV2
CASSPTWGTVPFF
>16|NA|TRBJ1-2|TRBV6-2/TRBV6-3
CASSVEQGIANYGYTF
>16|many|TRBJ2-7|TRBV18
CASSPQEARGLGEQYF
>16|many|TRBJ2-5|TRBV5-5
CASSLGRLAGEETQYF
>14|many|TRBJ1-5|TRBV28
CASSFYQGHQPQHF
>13|many|TRBJ1-2|TRBV20-1
CSARDSGFNGYTF
>13|NA|TRBJ1-1|TRBV19
CASSADRGLKAFF
>13|many|TRBJ1-5|TRBV6-1
CASSVTGDQPQHF
>18|NA|TRBJ2-2|TRBV5-1
CASSPGLAGGSFPGELFF
>12|many|TRBJ2-7|TRBV7-2
CASSGWAGEQYF
>14|many|TRBJ1-2|TRBV20-1
CSGNERGINYGYTF
>13|NA|TRBJ1-2|TRBV12-3/TRBV12-4
CASSLSTRYGYTF